The present entry profiles one T cell receptor beta chain with its context. The data originate from a study of technical replicates of blood from a handful of donors. The method was immunoSEQ multiplex PCR; TCRdb's version includes in-frame clones alone and lacks a portion of them. This table has tens of thousands of clones, around 93% appearing once. Unmatched junction bases numbered 4, after V lost 4 bases and J lost 5 bases. The CDR3 length is 14 residues. CDR1 is ENHRY and CDR2 is SYGVKD in the germline V gene. This sequence originates from a human donor in good health. Material for sequencing was T cells isolated from PBMCs. The genes are TRBV10-3 and TRBJ2-7; TRBD1 aligns across 11 bases. The CDR3 here is CAISGGQGAHEQYF. The CDR3 DNA is TGTGCCATCAGTGGAGGACAGGGGGCCCACGAGCAGTACTTC.